The rows below give T cell receptor beta chains drawn from one sample of a study of blood T cell repertoires in COVID-19. Method: immunoSEQ multiplex PCR; TCRdb's copy keeps in-frame clones and lacks some. The sample has about 180,000 clones; roughly 89% are singletons. The source material was PBMCs or T cells enriched from blood (not recorded which). The origin of the receptors is a woman between 40 and 50 years old with acute COVID-19. CDR3s include the opening cysteine and the closing phenylalanine or tryptophan. The order of the fields is V gene, J gene, clone size, D gene, CDR3 protein, CDR3 DNA. A D gene is named only where the DNA matches it firmly. Where a row states a size, it is once, few, many or the class of an expanded clone; other rows omit it.

>TRBV7-2|TRBJ1-5|few|NA
CASSFNPNQPQHF
TGTGCCAGCAGCTTTAATCCCAATCAGCCCCAGCATTTT
>TRBV5-5|TRBJ1-1|NA|NA
CASSSVPDSLNTEAFF
TGTGCCAGCAGCTCTGTTCCGGACAGTCTGAACACTGAAGCTTTCTTT
>TRBV28|TRBJ1-4|NA|NA
CASSPRSIREGEKLFF
TGTGCCAGCAGTCCTCGGAGTATTCGGGAAGGGGAAAAACTGTTTTTT
>TRBV2|TRBJ2-4|NA|TRBD2
CASSTSGSRAKNIQYF
TGTGCCAGCAGTACAAGCGGGAGTAGGGCCAAAAACATTCAGTACTTC
>TRBV18|TRBJ2-7|once|NA
CASSTGLSYEQYF
TGTGCCAGCTCAACGGGACTCTCCTACGAGCAGTACTTC
>TRBV2|TRBJ2-7|NA|TRBD2
CASTEAGESSYEQYF
TGTGCCAGCACTGAGGCGGGAGAGAGCTCCTACGAGCAGTACTTC
>TRBV11-2|TRBJ2-3|once|NA
CASSLMSGSDRGDTQYF
TGTGCCAGCAGCTTGATGTCGGGGAGCGATCGGGGAGATACGCAGTATTTT
>TRBV1|TRBJ1-5|NA|NA
CTSSQDGGAYQPQHF
TGCACCAGCAGCCAAGATGGGGGGGCGTATCAGCCCCAGCATTTT
>TRBV2|TRBJ1-6|few|NA
CASSVFGQPNSPLHF
TGTGCCAGCAGTGTTTTCGGACAGCCGAATTCACCCCTCCACTTT
>TRBV25-1|TRBJ1-2|NA|NA
CASSARAQDHGYTF
TGTGCCAGCAGCGCACGGGCACAGGACCATGGCTACACCTTC
>TRBV2|TRBJ2-7|NA|NA
CASREGGQNAYEQYF
TGTGCCAGCAGGGAAGGGGGGCAGAATGCCTACGAGCAGTACTTC
>TRBV3-1/TRBV3-2|TRBJ1-2|NA|TRBD1
CASSSTGYYGYTF
TGTGCCAGCAGCTCGACAGGGTACTATGGCTACACCTTC
>TRBV7-9|TRBJ1-2|NA|TRBD1
CASSLVLNRDRGEFGGYTF
TGTGCCAGCAGCTTGGTCCTTAATCGGGACAGGGGGGAATTTGGTGGCTACACCTTC
>TRBV19|TRBJ2-7|NA|TRBD2
CASSMSRENSYEQYF
TGTGCCAGTAGTATGTCGCGGGAGAATTCCTACGAGCAGTACTTC
>TRBV5-1|TRBJ1-2|NA|TRBD1
CASSSGQGAGMNGYTF
TGCGCCAGCAGCTCTGGACAGGGGGCAGGGATGAATGGCTACACCTTC
>TRBV7-8|TRBJ1-6|NA|NA
CASSRVGGSYNSPLHF
TGTGCCAGCAGCCGAGTAGGGGGATCCTATAATTCACCCCTCCACTTT
>TRBV7-9|TRBJ2-7|once|TRBD1
CASSLTGQGARYEQYF
TGTGCCAGCAGCTTAACCGGACAGGGGGCCCGCTACGAGCAGTACTTC
>TRBV6-1|TRBJ1-2|NA|NA
CASSERYRPDPYGYTF
TGTGCCAGCAGTGAGAGGTACAGGCCGGATCCTTATGGCTACACCTTC